This T cell receptor (beta chain) was captured in a study of cytomegalovirus exposure and HLA in healthy donors. Study conclusions and caveats: The study listed 164 cytomegalovirus-associated TCR beta chains. Sequencing depth roughly uniform across donors was assumed in presence/absence analyses.

Between the trimmed V and J ends, which lost 4 bases and 2 bases, there was a span of 8 bases. The CDR3 loop spans 13 amino acids. The germline CDR1 and CDR2 sequences are SGHNT and YENEEA. As regards this clone: Its antigen is not identified.

A multiplex PCR was run with 60 Vbeta primers and 13 Jbeta primers. TCRdb's copy holds only in-frame clones and misses some; the assay was immunoSEQ multiplex PCR. Among about 110,000 clones, around 60% were seen once, and the ten largest hold 3.8%. The TCR was taken from a man aged 30 to 39 in good health and CMV-seropositive. This chain joins TRBV11-3 and TRBJ1-1; a possible D gene is TRBD1 (5 bases). The specimen sequenced was PBMCs. The CDR3 loop reads CASSSDTNTEAFF. The CDR3 DNA is TGTGCCAGCAGCTCGGACACTAACACTGAAGCTTTCTTT. Full variable domain (missing parts from reference TRBV11-3 and TRBJ1-1): EAGVVQSPRYKIIEKKQPVAFWCNPISGHNTLYWYLQNLGQGPELLIRYENEEAVDDSQLPKDRFSAERLKGVDSTLKIQPAELGDSAVYLCASSSDTNTEAFFGQGTRLTVV.